This T cell receptor (beta chain) was profiled in a study of T-cell memory formation after mild COVID-19. MiXCR, run by TCRdb on the 5' RACE reads, gives a single entry per CDR3 protein. The sample lists about 560,000 distinct CDR3 sequences, around 15% occurring once. CDR3 length equals 14 residues. Germline V gene lookup returns CDR1 SQVTM and CDR2 ANQGSEA. Worth noting for this clonotype: The target antigen is unknown. One end of the junction fails to match germline, which may point to a read error.

Points from the study as a whole: In pre-infection memory, a portion of responding clones appeared, which suggested that cross-reactive memory joined.

This receptor was taken from an adult woman who had mild COVID-19 (a few samples of this study predate the infection). Cell type and time point are not known. Input material: PBMCs or a T cell subset sorted from them (not recorded which). This rearrangement joins TRBV29-1 to TRBJ1-1; a weak D match, TRBD1 (6 bases). CDR3 nucleotides: TGCAGCGTTCTTGGGCCGGGGGGCCTGGGTGAAGCTTTATTT. Its protein is CSVLGPGGLGEALF.